The clone carrying this TCR beta chain was observed once. This sample is drawn from a study of blood T cell repertoires in COVID-19. About the research overall: Samples came from the United States, Italy and Spain, spanning acute and convalescent COVID-19. Sources were T cells, B-cell-depleted T cells, or PBMCs; the material itself was cDNA or gDNA.

Seattle researchers signed up patients amid active infection and tracked them longitudinally. Per the original methods: Reference gene primer amplification in the assay estimated nucleated cell counts. Measured with immunoSEQ multiplex PCR; TCRdb has only the in-frame clones, and not every one. Clone size and V and J calls were adopted from that table, with D and trimming inferred from the DNA. The sample contains about 300,000 clones, 80% to 95% of which appear only once. This CDR3 spans 16 amino acids. Germline loops: CDR1 SGHVS, CDR2 FQNEAQ. J lost 3 bases, V lost 5 bases, and 9 bases had no gene match.

V and J are TRBV7-8 and TRBJ2-3; 9 bases agree with TRBD1. This TCR derives from a young woman with COVID-19, enrolled during active disease. The sample comprised peripheral blood. CDR3 DNA: TGTGCCAGCAGCAACCGGGACAGGGATGGGACAGATACGCAGTATTTT. It codes for CASSNRDRDGTDTQYF.